This T cell receptor (beta chain) was recovered during a study of radiotherapy plus CTLA-4 blockade in lung cancer. V was clipped by 5 bases and J by 0 bases; unmatched bases: 3. The CDR3 is made up of 15 amino acids. Germline lookup yields CDR1 MNHEY and CDR2 SMNVEV (reference sequence). Study results and caveats: Early blood T cell clone dynamics, with interferon-beta, were reported to best predict response. Tumor-derived TCR clones expanded in blood after radiotherapy plus ipilimumab.

A note on this clone: Its antigen remains unknown.

Libraries were prepared by immunoSEQ multiplex PCR; TCRdb keeps only in-frame clonotypes and omits some of them. The sample lists 55,000 to 65,000 clones; about three quarters were seen once. The clonotype originates from a human donor with non-small cell lung cancer who had a partial response to radiotherapy plus ipilimumab. This specimen was peripheral blood, taken from a patient treated with radiotherapy plus ipilimumab. The V gene is TRBV27, the J gene TRBJ2-3, with 9 positions matching TRBD1. The CDR3 DNA is TGTGCCAGCAGTCTCGGGACAGGGAGCACAGATACGCAGTATTTT. Protein: CASSLGTGSTDTQYF.